This T cell receptor (beta chain) was identified in a study of T cells in tuberculosis. Study information: IGRA-negative adolescents, IGRA-positive adolescents with latent tuberculosis and adults with active tuberculosis formed this South African cohort.

The repertoire was sequenced with immunoSEQ multiplex PCR; TCRdb's copy has only in-frame clones and lacks some. The profile shows some 29,000 clones, around 90% of them singletons. Trimming removed 3 bases from V and 2 bases from J, with 11 bases in between. Germline V CDR1 and CDR2: SGDLS, YYNGEE. The CDR3 is made up of 14 amino acids. Sequences were obtained from PBMCs. The chain couples TRBV9 to TRBJ2-5, with D tentatively TRBD1 (5 bases). This clonotype was sampled from a donor between 10 and 35 years old with latent tuberculosis or without tuberculosis infection. The CDR3 bases are TGTGCCAGCAGCGCACGACAGTTGCAAGAGACCCAGTACTTC. Protein: CASSARQLQETQYF.